These 15 T cell receptor beta chains came from one sample sequenced in a study of cytomegalovirus exposure and HLA in healthy donors. PCR amplification relied on 60 Vbeta primers (plus 13 Jbeta primers). The protocol was immunoSEQ multiplex PCR, while the TCRdb copy is restricted to in-frame clones and leaves out a portion. This sample has about 74,000 clones, with over 60% found just once. Sequenced: PBMCs. All receptors come from a woman aged 40 to 50 in good health and CMV-seropositive.

This chain uses TRBV7-2 with TRBJ1-1, with D tentatively TRBD1 (5 bases). The CDR3 covers 13 residues. V was cut by 6 bases and J by 2 bases, with 10 bases left in between. Germline V gives CDR1 SGHTA, CDR2 FQGNSA. The CDR3 loop is CASSRQGNTEAFF. The CDR3 DNA is TGTGCCAGCAGTCGGCAGGGCAACACTGAAGCTTTCTTT.

The V gene is TRBV30, the J gene TRBJ1-4; D possibly corresponds to TRBD1 (5 bases). Trimming stripped 0 bases from V and 7 bases from J, with 12 bases between. Germline CDR1 and CDR2: GTSNPN and SVGIG (reference sequence). The CDR3 sequence is 14 residues long. CDR3 sequence (DNA): TGTGCCTGGAGTGTGGCTTGGGGGGGTGAAAAACTGTTTTTT. Residues: CAWSVAWGGEKLFF.

V is TRBV9 and J is TRBJ2-3, with 8 bases aligning to TRBD1. The germline V gene encodes CDR1 SGDLS and CDR2 YYNGEE. The CDR3 extends over 15 amino acids. The V and J ends lost 2 bases and 5 bases, in that order; junction bases with no gene match: 7. The CDR3 sequence: CASSVRTGQLDTQYF. The CDR3, as DNA: TGTGCCAGCAGCGTCAGGACAGGGCAATTAGATACGCAGTATTTT.

This rearrangement joins TRBV19 to TRBJ2-7; 15 nucleotides line up with TRBD2. V lost 4 bases to trimming and J lost 5 bases; unmatched junction nucleotides: 9. CDR3 length: 17 residues. From germline, CDR1 is LNHDA and CDR2 SQIVND (reference sequence). CDR3 sequence (DNA): TGTGCCAGTAGTAGACGGACTAGCGGGAGGGCCGTCCACGAGCAGTACTTC. It translates to CASSRRTSGRAVHEQYF.

This sequence joins TRBV6-6 and TRBJ2-3; TRBD1 aligns across 7 bases. Germline V lookup: CDR1 MNHNY, CDR2 SVGAGI (reference sequence). V lost 6 bases and J lost 2; bases outside the gene matches: 8. This CDR3 is built from 15 residues. The CDR3 nucleotides are TGTGCCAGCAGGAGAGACAGGGATTTCACAGATACGCAGTATTTT. This codes for CASRRDRDFTDTQYF.

This clone appeared a few times. V and J are TRBV19 and TRBJ1-1; possibly TRBD1 for D (5 bases). Germline lookup yields CDR1 LNHDA and CDR2 SQIVND (reference sequence). With 6 bases removed from V and 6 bases from J, the gap between germline ends came to 11 bases. The CDR3 length is 12 residues. In DNA form, the CDR3 reads TGTGCCAGTAGAAGGGGTGTGGCTGAAGCTTTCTTT. It translates to CASRRGVAEAFF. Full variable domain (missing parts from reference TRBV19 and TRBJ1-1): DGGITQSPKYLFRKEGQNVTLSCEQNLNHDAMYWYRQDPGQGLRLIYYSQIVNDFQKGDIAEGYSVSREKKESFPLTVTSAQKNPTAFYLCASRRGVAEAFFGQGTRLTVV.

This clone was seen ten or more times. The chain has TRBV25-1 and TRBJ1-1; D gene unclear. The V gene's germline CDR1 is MGHDK and CDR2 SYGVNS. Trimming stripped 1 base from V and 3 bases from J, with 6 bases between. The CDR3 is 13 amino acids. The CDR3 sequence is CASSELSYTEAFF. Here the CDR3 DNA reads TGTGCCAGCAGTGAATTGAGCTACACTGAAGCTTTCTTT.

This clone was observed once. J is TRBJ2-5 and V is TRBV11-2, with D unclear. CDR3 length: 15 amino acids. The germline gives CDR1 SGHAT, CDR2 FQNNGV. V lost 0 bases and J lost 5, with 13 bases in between. CDR3 sequence reads: CASSLERNVWETQYF. The CDR3 coding sequence is TGTGCCAGCAGCTTAGAGAGGAATGTCTGGGAGACCCAGTACTTC.

The CDR3 region is CASSTSYEQYF. In DNA, the CDR3 is TGTGCCAGCTCAACTTCCTACGAGCAGTACTTC. The chain employs TRBV18 and TRBJ2-7; D is undetermined. The CDR3 spans 11 residues. Between the trimmed V and J ends, which lost 5 bases and 1 base, there was a span of 3 bases. Per the germline V gene, CDR1 is KGHSH and CDR2 is LQKENI. The whole variable domain, remainder taken from reference TRBV18 and TRBJ2-7, is NAGVMQNPRHLVRRRGQEARLRCSPMKGHSHVYWYRQLPEEGLKFMVYLQKENIIDESGMPKERFSAEFPKEGPSILRIQQVVRGDSAAYFCASSTSYEQYFGPGTRLTVT.

The chain joins TRBV7-9 to TRBJ2-7, with D perhaps TRBD2 (7 bases). CDR1 and CDR2 from the germline V gene are SEHNR and FQNEAQ (reference sequence). Trimming cost V 1 base and J 2 bases, with 9 bases left between them. The CDR3 extends over 14 amino acids. The CDR3 protein is CASSLEGGAYEQYF. CDR3 coding DNA: TGTGCCAGCAGCTTAGAAGGGGGGGCCTACGAGCAGTACTTC. The full variable domain, with the rest looked up from reference TRBV7-9 and TRBJ2-7, is DTGVSQNPRHKITKRGQNVTFRCDPISEHNRLYWYRQTLGQGPEFLTYFQNEAQLEKSRLLSDRFSAERPKGSFSTLEIQRTEQGDSAMYLCASSLEGGAYEQYFGPGTRLTVT.

The CDR3: CASSPGTSGGENTDTQYF. In DNA form, the CDR3 reads TGTGCCAGCAGCCCCGGGACTAGCGGGGGGGAAAACACAGATACGCAGTATTTT. The chain is built from TRBV4-2 and TRBJ2-3, with 16 nucleotides matching TRBD2. Trimming took 4 bases from V and 2 from J; bases not matched to a gene: 6. CDR1 and CDR2 from the germline V gene are LGHNA and YNFKEQ. This CDR3 has 18 residues.

The V call is TRBV2, the J call TRBJ2-5; perhaps TRBD1 as D (6 bases). V shed 1 base and J shed 5 bases, with 8 bases lying between them. Germline assignment: CDR1 SNHLY and CDR2 FYNNEI. There are 13 residues in the CDR3. In DNA, the CDR3 is TGTGCCAGCAGTGAAGACAGGGTGGAGACCCAGTACTTC. Translation: CASSEDRVETQYF.

This chain connects TRBV6-1 to TRBJ1-5, with D unresolved. The CDR3 totals 13 residues. The ends were cut back, 10 bases at V and 3 bases at J, with 13 bases in the middle. Germline V gene lookup returns CDR1 MNHNS and CDR2 SASEGT. The CDR3 DNA sequence: TGTGCCACCCTTCGAGGTTACAATCAGCCCCAGCATTTT. It yields the protein CATLRGYNQPQHF.

This clone was observed a handful of times. The rearrangement joins TRBV5-1 to TRBJ1-3, with D unclear. Germline V CDR1 and CDR2: SGHRS, YFSETQ. CDR3 length: 15 amino acids. Trimming cost V 4 bases and J 0 bases, with 11 bases left between them. The chain's CDR3 is CASSLGGLSGNTIYF. Written as DNA, the CDR3 is TGCGCCAGCAGCCTTGGAGGCCTCTCTGGAAACACCATATATTTT.

This chain connects TRBV6-5 to TRBJ2-7, with a possible D match to TRBD2 (7 bases). CDR1 MNHEY and CDR2 SVGAGI come from the germline V gene. The CDR3 consists of 15 residues. Trimming cost V 6 bases and J 5 bases, with 20 bases left between them. The CDR3: CASRGGGAPPNEQYF. CDR3 DNA sequence: TGTGCCAGCAGAGGGGGGGGAGCCCCCCCGAACGAGCAGTACTTC.